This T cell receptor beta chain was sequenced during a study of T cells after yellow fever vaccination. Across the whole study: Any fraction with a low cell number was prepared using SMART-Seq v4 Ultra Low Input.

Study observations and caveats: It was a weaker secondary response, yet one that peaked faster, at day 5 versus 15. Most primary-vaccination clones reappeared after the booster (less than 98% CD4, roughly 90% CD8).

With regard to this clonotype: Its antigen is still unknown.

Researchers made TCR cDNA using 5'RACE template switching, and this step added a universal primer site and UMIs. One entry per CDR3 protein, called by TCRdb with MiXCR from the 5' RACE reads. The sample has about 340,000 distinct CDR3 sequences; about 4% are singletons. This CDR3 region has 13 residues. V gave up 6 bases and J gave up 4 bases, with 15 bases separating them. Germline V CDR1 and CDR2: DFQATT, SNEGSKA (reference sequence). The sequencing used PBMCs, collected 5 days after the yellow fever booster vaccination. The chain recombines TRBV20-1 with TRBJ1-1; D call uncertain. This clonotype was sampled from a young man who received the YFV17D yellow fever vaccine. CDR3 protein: CSAPADSGTEAFF. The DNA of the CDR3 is TGCAGTGCCCCGGCAGACTCAGGCACTGAAGCTTTCTTT.